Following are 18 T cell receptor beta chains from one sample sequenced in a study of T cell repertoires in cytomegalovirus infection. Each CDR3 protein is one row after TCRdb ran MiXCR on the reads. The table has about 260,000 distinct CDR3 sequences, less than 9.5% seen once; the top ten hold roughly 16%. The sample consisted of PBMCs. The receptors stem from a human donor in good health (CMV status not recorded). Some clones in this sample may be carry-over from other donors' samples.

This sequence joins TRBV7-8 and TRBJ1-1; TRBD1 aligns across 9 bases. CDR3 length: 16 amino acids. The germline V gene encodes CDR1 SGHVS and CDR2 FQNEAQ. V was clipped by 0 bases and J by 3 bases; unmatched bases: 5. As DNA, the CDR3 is TGTGCCAGCAGCTTAGCAACCGGGACAGGGTACACTGAAGCTTTCTTT. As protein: CASSLATGTGYTEAFF.

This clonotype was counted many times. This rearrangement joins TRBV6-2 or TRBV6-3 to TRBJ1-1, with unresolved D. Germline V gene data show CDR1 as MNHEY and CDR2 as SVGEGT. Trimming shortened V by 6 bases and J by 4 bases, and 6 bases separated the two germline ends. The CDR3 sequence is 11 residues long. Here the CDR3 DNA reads TGTGCCAGCAGCCACAGCACTGAAGCTTTCTTT. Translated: CASSHSTEAFF.

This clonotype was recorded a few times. CDR3 amino acids: CASSPRRGETQYF. In DNA, the CDR3 is TGTGCCAGCTCACCGAGAAGGGGCGAGACCCAGTACTTC. This rearrangement joins TRBV18 to TRBJ2-5; a weak D match, TRBD1 (5 bases). From germline, CDR1 is KGHSH and CDR2 LQKENI. Trimming stripped 3 bases from V and 5 bases from J, with 10 bases between. The CDR3 consists of 13 residues.

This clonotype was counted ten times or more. DNA of the CDR3: TGTGCCAGCTTACCTCAGGGGGCCAGGCAAGCTTTCTTT. This gives the protein CASLPQGARQAFF. The rearrangement links TRBV28 to TRBJ1-1, with 8 positions matching TRBD1. Germline CDR1 and CDR2: MDHEN and SYDVKM. The CDR3 consists of 13 residues. V dropped 8 bases and J dropped 9; count of bases not matched to a gene: 11.

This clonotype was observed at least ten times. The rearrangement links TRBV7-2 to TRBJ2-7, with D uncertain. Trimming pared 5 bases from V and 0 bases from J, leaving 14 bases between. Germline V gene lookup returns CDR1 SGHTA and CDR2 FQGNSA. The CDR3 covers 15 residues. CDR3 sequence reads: CASSPVPQSSYEQYF. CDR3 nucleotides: TGTGCCAGCAGCCCCGTGCCACAGAGCTCCTACGAGCAGTACTTC.

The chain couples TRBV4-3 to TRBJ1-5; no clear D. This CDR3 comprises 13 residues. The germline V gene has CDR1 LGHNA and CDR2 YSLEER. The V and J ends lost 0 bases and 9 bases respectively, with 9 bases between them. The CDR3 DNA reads TGCGCCAGCAGCCAAGATCAAGGTTGGCCCCAGCATTTT. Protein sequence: CASSQDQGWPQHF.

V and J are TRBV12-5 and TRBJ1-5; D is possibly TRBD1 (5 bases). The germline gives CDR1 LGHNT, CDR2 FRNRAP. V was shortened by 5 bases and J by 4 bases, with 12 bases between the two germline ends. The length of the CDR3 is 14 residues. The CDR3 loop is CASGHTTANQPQHF. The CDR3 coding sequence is TGTGCTAGTGGTCACACGACAGCAAATCAGCCCCAGCATTTT.

The CDR3 here is CATGSGTQPQHF. CDR3 nucleotides: TGTGCCACTGGCTCCGGTACGCAGCCCCAGCATTTT. The chain links TRBV28 to TRBJ1-5; D gene ambiguous. CDR1 is MDHEN, CDR2 SYDVKM, per germline. There are 12 residues in the CDR3. The germline V and J ends were trimmed by 10 bases and 7 bases, with 14 bases remaining between them.

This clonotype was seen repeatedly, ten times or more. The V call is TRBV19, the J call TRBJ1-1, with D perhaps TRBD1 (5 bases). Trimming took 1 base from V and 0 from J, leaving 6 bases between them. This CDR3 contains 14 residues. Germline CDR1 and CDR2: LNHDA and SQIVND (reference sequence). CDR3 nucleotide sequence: TGTGCCAGTAGTATAGGCAGGGTGAACACTGAAGCTTTCTTT. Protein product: CASSIGRVNTEAFF. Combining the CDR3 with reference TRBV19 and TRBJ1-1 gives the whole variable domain DGGITQSPKYLFRKEGQNVTLSCEQNLNHDAMYWYRQDPGQGLRLIYYSQIVNDFQKGDIAEGYSVSREKKESFPLTVTSAQKNPTAFYLCASSIGRVNTEAFFGQGTRLTVV.

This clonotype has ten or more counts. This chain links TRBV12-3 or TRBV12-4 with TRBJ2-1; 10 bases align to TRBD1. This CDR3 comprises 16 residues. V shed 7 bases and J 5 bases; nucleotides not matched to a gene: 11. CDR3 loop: CASTPSGDRGNNEQFF. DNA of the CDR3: TGTGCCAGCACTCCAAGTGGGGACAGGGGAAACAATGAGCAGTTCTTC.

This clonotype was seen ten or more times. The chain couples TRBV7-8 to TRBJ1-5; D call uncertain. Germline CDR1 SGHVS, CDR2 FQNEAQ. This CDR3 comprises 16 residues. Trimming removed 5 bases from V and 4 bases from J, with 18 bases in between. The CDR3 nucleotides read TGTGCCAGCAGCGTAGAGTCCCGGGTCGCTAATCAGCCCCAGCATTTT. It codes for CASSVESRVANQPQHF.

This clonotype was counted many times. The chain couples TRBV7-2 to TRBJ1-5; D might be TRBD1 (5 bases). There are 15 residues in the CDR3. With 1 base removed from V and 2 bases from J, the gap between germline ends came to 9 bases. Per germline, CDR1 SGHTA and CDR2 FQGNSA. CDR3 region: CASSLERDGNQPQHF. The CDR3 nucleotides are TGTGCCAGCAGCTTAGAGCGGGACGGCAATCAGCCCCAGCATTTT.

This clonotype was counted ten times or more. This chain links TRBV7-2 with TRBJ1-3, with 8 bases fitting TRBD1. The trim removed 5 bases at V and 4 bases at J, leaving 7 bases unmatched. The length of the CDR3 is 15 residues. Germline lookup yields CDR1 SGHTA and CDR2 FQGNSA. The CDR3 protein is CASSHIQGAGNTIYF. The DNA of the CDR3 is TGTGCCAGCAGCCACATCCAGGGGGCGGGAAACACCATATATTTT.

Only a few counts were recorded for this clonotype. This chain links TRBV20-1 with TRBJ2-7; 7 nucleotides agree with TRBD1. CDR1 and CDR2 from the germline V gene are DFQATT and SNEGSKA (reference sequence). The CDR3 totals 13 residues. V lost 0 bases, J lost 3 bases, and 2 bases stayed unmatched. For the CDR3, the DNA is TGCAGTGCTAGAGATCGGACAGGCTACGAGCAGTACTTC. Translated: CSARDRTGYEQYF.

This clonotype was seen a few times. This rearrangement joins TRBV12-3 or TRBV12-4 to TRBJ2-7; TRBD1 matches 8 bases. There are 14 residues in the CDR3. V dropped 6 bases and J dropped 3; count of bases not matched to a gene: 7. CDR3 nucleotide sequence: TGTGCCAGCAGGACCGGGACAGGAGTCTACGAGCAGTACTTC. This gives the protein CASRTGTGVYEQYF.

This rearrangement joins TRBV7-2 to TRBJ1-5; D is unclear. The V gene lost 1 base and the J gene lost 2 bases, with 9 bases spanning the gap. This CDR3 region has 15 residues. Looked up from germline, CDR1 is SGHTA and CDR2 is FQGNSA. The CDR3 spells CASSLGWQGNQPQHF. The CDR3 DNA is TGTGCCAGCAGCTTAGGGTGGCAGGGCAATCAGCCCCAGCATTTT.

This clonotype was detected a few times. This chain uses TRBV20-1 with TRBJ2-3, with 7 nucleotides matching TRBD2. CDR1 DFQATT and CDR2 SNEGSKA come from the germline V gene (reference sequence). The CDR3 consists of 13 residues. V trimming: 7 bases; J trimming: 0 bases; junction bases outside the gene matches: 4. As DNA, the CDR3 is TGCAGTGGGGGTAGCGGGAGCACAGATACGCAGTATTTT. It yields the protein CSGGSGSTDTQYF.

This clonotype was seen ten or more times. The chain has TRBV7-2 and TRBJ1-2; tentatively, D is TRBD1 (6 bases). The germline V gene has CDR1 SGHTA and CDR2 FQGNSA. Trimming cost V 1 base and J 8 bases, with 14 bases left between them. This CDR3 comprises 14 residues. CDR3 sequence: CASSLVRGGSGYTF. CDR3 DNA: TGTGCCAGCAGCTTAGTGAGGGGGGGCAGCGGCTACACCTTC. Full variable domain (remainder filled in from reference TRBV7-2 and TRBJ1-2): GAGVSQSPSNKVTEKGKDVELRCDPISGHTALYWYRQSLGQGLEFLIYFQGNSAPDKSGLPSDRFSAERTGGSVSTLTIQRTQQEDSAVYLCASSLVRGGSGYTFGSGTRLTVV.